The following is a T cell receptor beta chain sequence with its context. Data came from immunoSEQ multiplex PCR; TCRdb stores just in-frame clones and leaves some out. The table shows 30,000 or so clones, with about 88% occurring only once. This record comes from a study of PD-L1 blockade in urothelial cancer. With 0 bases removed from V and 3 bases from J, the gap between germline ends came to 12 bases. Germline CDR1 and CDR2: LNHDA and SQIVND (reference sequence). The CDR3 loop spans 15 amino acids. This sample's time point: peripheral blood 6 weeks after treatment start. This chain joins TRBV19 and TRBJ2-7; tentatively, D is TRBD2 (5 bases). This specimen was PBMCs, taken around atezolizumab (anti-PD-L1) treatment. The origin of this receptor is a man older than 75 with urothelial cancer. This chain's CDR3 is CASSIERGINYEQYF. DNA for the CDR3: TGTGCCAGTAGTATAGAGAGAGGGATCAACTACGAGCAGTACTTC.